This TCR beta chain was identified in a study of blood T cell repertoires in COVID-19. Study-wide context: COVID-19 samples from acute and convalescent phases originated in the United States, Italy and Spain.

Original data processing: The authors estimated nucleated cell counts from reference gene primer amplification. Profiled with immunoSEQ multiplex PCR; TCRdb holds only in-frame clones, not every one. V and J calls and clone size are those listed in that table; D and trimming were worked out from the DNA. Counted here are approximately 240,000 clones, roughly 82% occurring once; the ten biggest clones make up approximately 1.3%. The CDR3 length is 16 residues. Germline loops: CDR1 SGDLS, CDR2 YYNGEE. The ends were cut back, 0 bases at V and 4 bases at J, with 13 bases in the middle. The chain is built from TRBV9 and TRBJ1-4, with no clear D. The sequencing sample was made of peripheral blood. The clonotype originates from a woman aged 40 to 49 who had recovered from COVID-19. The CDR3 nucleotides read TGTGCCAGCAGCGTAGGTCCGGGAAAAAATAATGAAAAACTGTTTTTT. This gives the protein CASSVGPGKNNEKLFF.